This T cell receptor beta chain was recovered during a study of shared clonotypes between healthy human individuals. General study findings and limits: Sorted-subset sequencing, rarefaction showed, was incomplete despite large depth. Tissues were not sampled, only blood, and their repertoires likely differ.

Method: immunoSEQ multiplex PCR; TCRdb's copy keeps in-frame clones and lacks some. The sample records 2 million to 3 million clones, 93% being singletons. As to this clone: Its antigen is unknown.

From germline, CDR1 is SEHNR and CDR2 FQNEAQ (reference sequence). V lost 4 bases and J lost 3; bases outside the gene matches: 1. The CDR3 is 14 residues long. Nashville, Tennessee was home to all donors, who were Caucasian adults. The TCR was taken from a man younger than 35 in good health. Some clones in this sample may be carry-over from other donors' samples. The chain has TRBV7-9 and TRBJ1-4; 8 bases align to TRBD1. Material for sequencing was naive CD4+ T cells from PBMCs. Subset in this sample: CD45RA+ positively selected. CDR3 amino acids: CASSWGQANEKLFF. CDR3 coding DNA: TGTGCCAGCAGCTGGGGACAGGCTAATGAAAAACTGTTTTTT. The full variable domain, in which reference TRBV7-9 and TRBJ1-4 provide the parts outside the CDR3, is DTGVSQNPRHKITKRGQNVTFRCDPISEHNRLYWYRQTLGQGPEFLTYFQNEAQLEKSRLLSDRFSAERPKGSFSTLEIQRTEQGDSAMYLCASSWGQANEKLFFGSGTQLSVL.